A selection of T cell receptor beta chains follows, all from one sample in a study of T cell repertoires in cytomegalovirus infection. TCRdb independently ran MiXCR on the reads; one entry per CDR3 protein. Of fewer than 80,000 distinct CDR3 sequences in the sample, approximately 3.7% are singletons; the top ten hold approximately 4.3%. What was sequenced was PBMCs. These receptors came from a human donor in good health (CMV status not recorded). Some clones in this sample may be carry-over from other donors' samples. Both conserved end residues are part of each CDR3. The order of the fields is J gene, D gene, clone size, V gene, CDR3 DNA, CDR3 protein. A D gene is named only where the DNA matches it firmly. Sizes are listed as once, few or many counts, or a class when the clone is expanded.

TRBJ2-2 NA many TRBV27 TGTGCCAGCAGTTTATCCCCGACCGGGGAGCTGTTTTTT CASSLSPTGELFF
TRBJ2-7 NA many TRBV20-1 TGCAGTGCTAGAGATCTCCGGGGAGTAAAAGATGACGAGCAGTACTTC CSARDLRGVKDDEQYF
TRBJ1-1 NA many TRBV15 TGTGCCACCAGCAGAGAGAAACGCAAAGTGAACACTGAAGCTTTCTTT CATSREKRKVNTEAFF
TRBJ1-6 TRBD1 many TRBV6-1 TGTGCCAGCAGTCCCCGGGACAGGGGAATTTCACCCCTCCACTTT CASSPRDRGISPLHF
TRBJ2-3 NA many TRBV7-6 TGTGCCAGCAGCTTAGTCGGGCGAGGAGCCGGGACCCCATCCAGCTATACGCAGTATTTT CASSLVGRGAGTPSSYTQYF
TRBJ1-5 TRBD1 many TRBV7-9 TGTGCCAGCAGCTTAGGGACAGGGGTTAGCAATCAGCCCCAGCATTTT CASSLGTGVSNQPQHF
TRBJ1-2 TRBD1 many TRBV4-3 TGCGCCAGCAGCCGACAGGGGGTTGGCTACACCTTC CASSRQGVGYTF
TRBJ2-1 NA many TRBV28 TGTGCCAGCAACGGGGGCTCCTACAATGAGCAGTTCTTC CASNGGSYNEQFF
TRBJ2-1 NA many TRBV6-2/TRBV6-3 TGTGCCAGCAGGACCGGACAGAACCAATACAATGAGCAGTTCTTC CASRTGQNQYNEQFF
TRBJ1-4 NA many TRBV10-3 TGTGCCACCAGGGCCAGTGCAACTAATGAAAAACTGTTTTTT CATRASATNEKLFF
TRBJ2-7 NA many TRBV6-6 TGTGCCAGCAGTTACTCGGAGGCCCCGTTCTACGAGCAGTACTTC CASSYSEAPFYEQYF
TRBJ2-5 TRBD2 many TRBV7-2 TGTGCCAGCAGCTTAGAACTAGCGGAAGAGACCCAGTACTTC CASSLELAEETQYF
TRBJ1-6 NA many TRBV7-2 TGTGCCAGCAGCTTAGCGCTGGGGGCGTCTTCACCCCTCCACTTT CASSLALGASSPLHF
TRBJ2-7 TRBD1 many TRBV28 TGTGCCAGCAGTTTATTTGTGGGGACAGGAGACAGAATCTCCTACGAGCAGTACTTC CASSLFVGTGDRISYEQYF
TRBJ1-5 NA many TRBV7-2 TGTGCCAGCAGCTTGACAGGAGGGAGAAATCAGCCCCAGCATTTT CASSLTGGRNQPQHF
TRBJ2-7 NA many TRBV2 TGTGCCAGCAGTCCAGATAGGTCTAACTACGAGCAGTACTTC CASSPDRSNYEQYF
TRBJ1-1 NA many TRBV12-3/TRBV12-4 TGTGCCAGCAGACCGACGGTTCACACTGAAGCTTTCTTT CASRPTVHTEAFF
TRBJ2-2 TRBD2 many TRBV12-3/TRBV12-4 TGTGCCAGCAGTTCTGACCGTCTAGCGGGGAATAAAATCGCGAACACCGGGGAGCTGTTTTTT CASSSDRLAGNKIANTGELFF